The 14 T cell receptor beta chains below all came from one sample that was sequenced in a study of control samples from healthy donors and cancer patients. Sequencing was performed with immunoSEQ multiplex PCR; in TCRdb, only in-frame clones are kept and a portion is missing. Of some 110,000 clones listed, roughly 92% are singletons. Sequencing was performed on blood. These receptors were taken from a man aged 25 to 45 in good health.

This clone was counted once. This CDR3 is CASSPLEGDYGYTF. In DNA, the CDR3 is TGTGCCAGCTCACCGCTTGAAGGGGACTATGGCTACACCTTC. The chain is built from TRBV18 and TRBJ1-2; the D gene is possibly TRBD1 (5 bases). Germline CDR1 KGHSH, CDR2 LQKENI. Deletions cut 3 bases from V and 3 bases from J, with 11 bases between. This CDR3 contains 14 residues.

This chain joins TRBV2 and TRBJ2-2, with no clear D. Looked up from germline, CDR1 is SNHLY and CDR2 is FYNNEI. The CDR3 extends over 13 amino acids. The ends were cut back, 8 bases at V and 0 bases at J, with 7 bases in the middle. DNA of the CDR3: TGTGCCAGCGGGTTCGCGAACACCGGGGAGCTGTTTTTT. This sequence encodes CASGFANTGELFF.

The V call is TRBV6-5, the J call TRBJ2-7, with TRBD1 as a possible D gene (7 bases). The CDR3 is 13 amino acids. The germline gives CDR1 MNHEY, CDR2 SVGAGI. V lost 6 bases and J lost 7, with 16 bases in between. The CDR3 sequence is CASRSRGALEQYF. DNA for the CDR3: TGTGCCAGCAGATCCAGGGGGGCCTTAGAGCAGTACTTC.

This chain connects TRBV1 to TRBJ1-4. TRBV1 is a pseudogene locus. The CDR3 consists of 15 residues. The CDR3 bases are TGCACCAGCACTCAGAGGGTGGTAGAAAATGAAAAACTGTTTTTT. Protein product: CTSTQRVVENEKLFF.

The CDR3 loop reads CASSFVGPDTQYF. The CDR3 DNA sequence: TGTGCCAGCAGCTTTGTAGGCCCAGATACGCAGTATTTT. J is TRBJ2-3 and V is TRBV11-2, with D unresolved. V lost 3 bases, J lost 4 bases, and 8 bases lay in between. Germline V gives CDR1 SGHAT, CDR2 FQNNGV. This CDR3 is built from 13 residues.

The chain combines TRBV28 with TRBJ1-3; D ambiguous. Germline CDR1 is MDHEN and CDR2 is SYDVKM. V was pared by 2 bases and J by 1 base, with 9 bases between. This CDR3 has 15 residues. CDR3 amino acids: CASSLPRRSGNTIYF. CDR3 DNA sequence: TGTGCCAGCAGTTTACCCCGAAGGTCTGGAAACACCATATATTTT.

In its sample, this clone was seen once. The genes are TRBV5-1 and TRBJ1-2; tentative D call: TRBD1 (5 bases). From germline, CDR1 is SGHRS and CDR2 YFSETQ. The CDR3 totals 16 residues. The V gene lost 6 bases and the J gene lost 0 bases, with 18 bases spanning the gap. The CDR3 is CASTSERDRANYGYTF. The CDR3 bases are TGCGCCAGCACCTCGGAGAGGGACCGAGCTAACTATGGCTACACCTTC.

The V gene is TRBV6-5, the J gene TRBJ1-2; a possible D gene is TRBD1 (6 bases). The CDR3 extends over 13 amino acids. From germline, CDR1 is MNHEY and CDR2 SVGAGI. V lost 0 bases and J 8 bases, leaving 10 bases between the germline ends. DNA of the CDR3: TGTGCCAGCAGTTACTCGAGGCAGGGGGGCTACACCTTC. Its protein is CASSYSRQGGYTF.

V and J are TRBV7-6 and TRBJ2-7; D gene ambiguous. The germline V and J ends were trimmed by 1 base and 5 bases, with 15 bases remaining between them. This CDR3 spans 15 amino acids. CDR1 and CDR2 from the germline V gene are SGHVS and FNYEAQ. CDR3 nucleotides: TGTGCCAGCAGCTTAGAGGTGAGAGGTGTACACGAGCAGTACTTC. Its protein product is CASSLEVRGVHEQYF.

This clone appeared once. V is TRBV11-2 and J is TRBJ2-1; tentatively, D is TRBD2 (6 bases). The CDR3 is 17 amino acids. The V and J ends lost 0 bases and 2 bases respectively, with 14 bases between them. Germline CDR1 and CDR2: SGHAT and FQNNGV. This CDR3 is CASSLDQAGPPYNEQFF. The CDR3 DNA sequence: TGTGCCAGCAGCTTAGATCAGGCGGGGCCGCCCTACAATGAGCAGTTCTTC.

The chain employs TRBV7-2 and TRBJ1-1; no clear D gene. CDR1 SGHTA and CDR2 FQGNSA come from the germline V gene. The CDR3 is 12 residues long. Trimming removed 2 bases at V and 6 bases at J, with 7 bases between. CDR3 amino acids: CASSLFLSEAFF. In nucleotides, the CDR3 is TGTGCCAGCAGCTTATTTCTCTCTGAAGCTTTCTTT.

The CDR3 DNA sequence: TGTGCCAGCAGTTCCCTCCCTGGGGGGACCCAGTACTTC. Protein: CASSSLPGGTQYF. The chain joins TRBV6-2 or TRBV6-3 to TRBJ2-5; the D call may be TRBD1 or TRBD2 (5 bases each). The CDR3 is made up of 13 amino acids. Between the trimmed V and J ends, which lost 4 bases and 7 bases, there was a span of 13 bases. The germline V gene has CDR1 MNHEY and CDR2 SVGEGT.

The CDR3 loop is CASSPGGDEQFF. The CDR3 coding sequence is TGTGCCAGCAGCCCAGGGGGGGATGAGCAGTTCTTC. V gene TRBV5-6 combines with J gene TRBJ2-1; either TRBD1 or TRBD2 may fit D (7 bases each). This CDR3 has 12 residues. The ends were cut back, 4 bases at V and 8 bases at J, with 10 bases in the middle. CDR1 is SGHDT and CDR2 is YYEEEE in the germline V gene.

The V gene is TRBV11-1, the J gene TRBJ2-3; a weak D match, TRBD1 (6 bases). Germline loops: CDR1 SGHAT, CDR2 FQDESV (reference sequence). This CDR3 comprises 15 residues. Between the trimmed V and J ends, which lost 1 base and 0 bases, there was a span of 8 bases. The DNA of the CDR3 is TGTGCCAGCAGCTTAGACAGGGCTAGCACAGATACGCAGTATTTT. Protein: CASSLDRASTDTQYF.